This T cell receptor (beta chain) was recorded in a study of cytotoxic CD8 clonotypes in ibrutinib-treated CLL. Study background: On average, each sample had approximately 280,000 productive templates and 94,082 productive rearrangements.

Sequencing was performed with immunoSEQ multiplex PCR; in TCRdb, only in-frame clones are kept and a portion is missing. The sample holds approximately 330,000 clones, more than 65% seen once. This CDR3 contains 13 residues. In germline, CDR1 is KGHSH, CDR2 LQKENI. Study observations and caveats: The times at which samples were taken varied between sustained-remission and progressing patients.

Concerning this clone: The antigen remains unidentified. One junction end does not reproduce the germline sequence, and a read error may be involved.

The specimen was PBMCs, collected before ibrutinib treatment. This TCR derives from a human donor with chronic lymphocytic leukemia. The V call is TRBV18, the J call TRBJ2-7; the D gene is possibly TRBD2 (5 bases). CDR3 nucleotide sequence: TGTGCCAGCTCCCCACGGGAAGCCTACGAGCAGTACTTC. Translating it yields CASSPREAYEQYF.